This T cell receptor beta chain was found in a study of blood T cell repertoires in COVID-19. Study-level information: Researchers got acute and convalescent COVID-19 samples from the United States, Italy and Spain. The cDNA or gDNA used as material had been derived from T cells, B-cell-depleted T cells, or PBMCs.

As processed by the authors: The assay estimated nucleated cells by amplifying reference gene primers. The protocol was immunoSEQ multiplex PCR, while the TCRdb copy is restricted to in-frame clones and leaves out a portion. V and J calls and clone size come straight from that table; D and trimming were deduced from the DNA. The repertoire holds a few hundred thousand clones, with approximately 92% as singletons. The CDR3 extends over 16 amino acids. V was clipped by 5 bases and J by 6 bases; unmatched bases: 12. Germline loops: CDR1 SGHTA, CDR2 FQGNSA. The rearrangement joins TRBV7-2 to TRBJ2-2; 7 bases map to TRBD2. This TCR derives from a woman aged 40 to 50 who had recovered from COVID-19. Material: peripheral blood. Here the CDR3 reads CASSSPRLAFPGELFF. The CDR3 nucleotides are TGTGCCAGCAGCAGTCCGAGACTAGCCTTTCCCGGGGAGCTGTTTTTT.